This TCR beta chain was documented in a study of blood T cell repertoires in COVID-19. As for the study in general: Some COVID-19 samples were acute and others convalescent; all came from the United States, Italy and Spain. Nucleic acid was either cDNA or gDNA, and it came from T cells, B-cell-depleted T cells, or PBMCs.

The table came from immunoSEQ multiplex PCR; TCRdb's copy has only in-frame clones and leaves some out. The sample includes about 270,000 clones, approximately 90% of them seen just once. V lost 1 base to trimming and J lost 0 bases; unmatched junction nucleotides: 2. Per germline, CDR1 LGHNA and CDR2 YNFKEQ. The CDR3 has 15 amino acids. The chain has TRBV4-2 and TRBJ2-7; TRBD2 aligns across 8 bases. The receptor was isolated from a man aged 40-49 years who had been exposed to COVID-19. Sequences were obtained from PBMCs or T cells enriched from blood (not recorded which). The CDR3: CASSQVLAASYEQYF. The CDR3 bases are TGTGCCAGCAGCCAAGTACTAGCGGCCTCCTACGAGCAGTACTTC.